This paragraph covers one TCR beta chain sequence. Its binding antigen is unknown. Per-base quality was not reported, and no clone a single base away is much larger than it. The entire isolated RNA was reverse transcribed using the High Capacity cDNA Reverse Transcription Kit, and thus expressed TCRB transcripts were sequenced. Deep immunoSEQ sequencing was applied to naive, central memory and regulatory T cell samples, giving an average of about 3.6 million total reads per sample. Sorted cells were lysed in RLT buffer, and RNA was extracted using DNase-treated RNeasy Micro or Mini kits according to cell number. Each cell subset was processed on its own to prevent cross-contamination, while patient and healthy donor samples were processed together. Using the immunoSEQ multiplex PCR, TCRB sequences were amplified from cDNA into 87-bp fragments spanning the CDR3 region. The amplicons were sequenced using the Illumina HiSeq platform. As for how the authors treated the data: PCR bias was corrected computationally using synthetic template baselines, and reads within Hamming distance 2 were collapsed, with unmergeable singletons discarded. Reads were aligned against IMGT so that V, D and J genes, CDR3 length and insertions or deletions at six rearrangement sites could be assigned. Within each subset, clonotype counts were normalized to sorted cell number, after which true diversity and Gini coefficients were computed with the tcR R package. Repertoire sharing was quantified using the overlap coefficient calculated on TCRB nucleotide sequences. As a proxy for the pre-selection repertoire, out-of-frame TCRB sequences from naive cells were analyzed. TCRdb re-hosts the immuneACCESS table, in-frame sequences only. Its copies lack some clones; in the studies checked, an unresolved V gene accounts for under half of them, and the cause for the rest is not known. V and J calls and clone size are those listed in that table; D and trimming were worked out from the DNA. This sample gives more than 550,000 clones in total; about 14% of them show up just once. The ten largest clones take up approximately 0.043% of the sample.

From each donor, a single peripheral blood sample of about 110 mL on average was drawn into heparinised tubes. Naive, central memory, regulatory and stem cell-like memory CD4+ T cells were sorted on a BD FACSAria II using a panel including CD45RO, CCR7, CD25, CD127, CD95 and CD27. All sorted populations exceeded 95% purity. PBMCs were isolated right away by Lymphoprep density gradient centrifugation and were stained directly, without culture. Samples were stained and sorted in pairs, with one healthy donor and one patient per experiment, so that batch effects were minimized. Unmatched junction bases come to 2, with V trimmed by 3 bases and J by 2 bases. The CDR3, from cysteine to phenylalanine, totals 14 residues. CDR3 DNA only is kept here, 42 bases in frame from base 1. CDR1 and CDR2 are drawn from the germline V gene: SGHTA, FQGTGA. This record comes from a study of beta chain features in type 1 diabetes (dated by TCRdb to 2016 to 2019). Notes on the research overall: Mean age, gender distribution, total cell number and subset yield were not different between patients and healthy donors. Across all samples, fewer than 130 million sorted cells were examined, and cell number per subset correlated strongly with RNA yield. The study compared the TCRB repertoires of sorted circulating CD4+ T cell subsets in recently diagnosed type 1 diabetes patients with those in matched healthy donors. Regulatory and stem cell-like memory subsets were isolated from only 8 patients and roughly eight healthy donors, whereas naive and central memory subsets came from all 28 donors. Overall results and qualifications from the work: Shorter templates might be favored by PCR, yet because patient and control samples were amplified and corrected together, any such skew would affect both groups equally. Sequencing cDNA rather than genomic DNA could over-represent highly expressing activated cells, although activation and CD3 levels did not differ between groups. Only small numbers of individuals were included in the HLA sub-analyses, which left unresolved whether HLA type had any influence on TCRB rearrangement. Type 1 diabetes patients showed a moderate but significant shortening of TCRB CDR3 length in all four CD4+ subsets. Fewer insertions and more nucleotide deletions at VDJ recombination sites were observed in patients with type 1 diabetes, implying thymic rearrangement abnormalities. Naive, central memory and regulatory TCRB repertoires appeared more similar among patients than among healthy donors.

The sequencing input was naive CD4+ T cells from blood. The cell subset or site tag for this specimen amounts to: true naive CD4+ T cells. Rearrangement joined TRBV7-3 to TRBJ2-3, and 7 bases in between align with TRBD2. This clonotype was sampled from a man between 18 and 35 years old with type 1 diabetes. The CDR3 corresponds to CASSLGGTTDTQYF. The nucleotides read TGTGCCAGCAGCTTGGGGGGGACCACAGATACGCAGTATTTT.